The 24 T cell receptor beta chains below come from one sample, sequenced in a study of vaccination effects on CD4 cells after COVID-19. Their target antigens are unknown. Before sequencing took place, the ViraFEST assay used viral peptide pools to expand antigen-specific CD4+ T cells. CD4+ T cell isolation took place after 10 days of culture. Sequencing was performed with immunoSEQ multiplex PCR; in TCRdb, only in-frame clones are kept and a portion is missing. Of tens of thousands of clones in the sample, roughly 80% are singletons; the top ten hold roughly 2.2%. The material sequenced was CD4+ T cells from PBMCs cultured with HCoV-229E spike peptides, taken before COVID-19 vaccination. The receptors stem from a human donor who received a COVID-19 vaccine.

This rearrangement joins TRBV19 to TRBJ1-4, with D perhaps TRBD1 (6 bases). Germline V gene data show CDR1 as LNHDA and CDR2 as SQIVND (reference sequence). The CDR3 runs 15 residues. V lost 5 bases and J lost 5, with 15 bases in between. In nucleotides, the CDR3 is TGTGCCAGTAGTTTATCACAGGGAGGGAATGAAAAACTGTTTTTT. Encoded protein: CASSLSQGGNEKLFF.

V is TRBV10-3 and J is TRBJ2-7; the match to TRBD2 covers 8 bases. This CDR3 has 15 residues. Germline values: CDR1 ENHRY, CDR2 SYGVKD. The V segment lost 8 bases and the J segment 0 bases; nucleotides outside the gene matches: 9. In nucleotides, the CDR3 is TGTGCCATCCGAGCTAGCGGGTCACGCTCCTACGAGCAGTACGTC. Residues: CAIRASGSRSYEQYV.

The chain carries TRBV5-1 and TRBJ1-2; tentative D call: TRBD1 (6 bases). The germline gives CDR1 SGHRS, CDR2 YFSETQ. V was shortened by 2 bases and J by 3 bases, with 8 bases between the two germline ends. The CDR3 runs 13 residues. CDR3 protein: CASSFKGDYGYTF. In DNA, the CDR3 is TGCGCCAGCAGCTTTAAGGGGGACTATGGCTACACCTTC.

This rearrangement joins TRBV7-2 to TRBJ2-3, with D perhaps matching TRBD1 (6 bases). The germline V and J ends were trimmed by 1 base and 7 bases, with 12 bases remaining between them. CDR3 size: 14 residues. CDR1 is SGHTA, CDR2 FQGNSA, per germline. CDR3 in amino acids: CASSLGQGQHTQYF. CDR3 coding DNA: TGTGCCAGCAGCTTAGGGCAGGGGCAACATACGCAGTATTTT.

This clone was picked up one time. V and J are TRBV6-1 and TRBJ2-7; the D is unclear. The V and J ends lost 1 base and 9 bases respectively, with 7 bases between them. This CDR3 has 11 residues. Per germline, CDR1 MNHNS and CDR2 SASEGT. This CDR3 reads CASSEGVVQYV. Written as DNA, the CDR3 is TGTGCCAGCAGTGAAGGGGTCGTGCAGTACGTC.

The J gene is TRBJ1-5, the V gene TRBV12-3 or TRBV12-4; D ambiguous. This CDR3 has 13 amino acids. V lost 6 bases, J lost 2 bases, and 8 bases lay in between. The CDR3: CASSPRGNQPQHF. CDR3 in DNA: TGTGCCAGCAGCCCACGGGGCAATCAGCCCCAGCATTTT.

The CDR3 coding sequence is TGTGCCAGCAGCTTCGGACGGACGAACACTGAAGCTTTCTTT. Translation gives CASSFGRTNTEAFF. The chain carries TRBV11-3 and TRBJ1-1, with D uncertain. The germline gives CDR1 SGHNT, CDR2 YENEEA. This CDR3 is 14 amino acids long. The V end lost 3 bases, the J end lost 1 base, and 9 bases lay between the germline ends.

V is TRBV3-1 (or the pseudogene TRBV3-2) and J is TRBJ1-5; possible D gene TRBD1, 6 bases. Germline-derived CDR1 and CDR2 are LGHDT and YNNKEL (reference sequence). V lost 1 base to trimming and J lost 6 bases, with 10 bases between them. CDR3 size: 14 residues. The CDR3 DNA reads as TGTGCCAGCAGCCAAGCTGGGGGCAGTCAGCCCCAGCATTTT. Its translation: CASSQAGGSQPQHF.

This clone appeared a single time. The chain combines TRBV7-3 with TRBJ2-2; D gene ambiguous. Trimming took 2 bases from V and 6 from J, leaving 4 bases between them. CDR3 size: 12 residues. Looked up from germline, CDR1 is SGHTA and CDR2 is FQGTGA. The CDR3 DNA reads TGTGCCAGCAGCTTAGAGGCCGGGGAGCTGTTTTTT. This translates into CASSLEAGELFF.

The chain employs TRBV6-5 and TRBJ2-5; D is perhaps TRBD2 (5 bases). The CDR3 has 13 residues. Germline CDR1 reads MNHEY; CDR2 reads SVGAGI. Trimming left V 11 bases short and J 3 bases short, with 16 bases between. CDR3 DNA sequence: TGTGCCGGCAAATCGACCGGGGAAGAGACCCAGTACTTC. As protein: CAGKSTGEETQYF.

This chain connects TRBV7-8 to TRBJ2-2; no clear D. CDR1 SGHVS and CDR2 FQNEAQ come from the germline V gene. Trimming removed 3 bases at V and 4 bases at J, with 9 bases between. This CDR3 spans 14 amino acids. The CDR3 DNA reads as TGTGCCAGCAGCTTCCTTTTGAGCACCGGGGAGCTGTTTTTT. Its translation is CASSFLLSTGELFF.

Regarding this clone: The sample has other DNA sequences that encode this CDR3 too. This rearrangement joins TRBV30 to TRBJ1-4; a possible D gene is TRBD1 (6 bases). Germline V gene sequence: CDR1 GTSNPN, CDR2 SVGIG (reference sequence). Between the trimmed V and J ends, which lost 0 bases and 7 bases, there was a span of 12 bases. CDR3 length: 14 amino acids. The DNA for the CDR3 is TGTGCCTGGAGTGTAGGGGGGGCGGGTGAAAAACTGTTTTTT. Its translation: CAWSVGGAGEKLFF.

V gene TRBV19 combines with J gene TRBJ2-3, with D possibly matching TRBD2 (6 bases). Germline assignment: CDR1 LNHDA and CDR2 SQIVND (reference sequence). Deletions cut 7 bases from V and 4 bases from J, with 18 bases between. There are 15 residues in the CDR3. The chain's CDR3 is CASTPRGVGSDTQYF. The CDR3 coding sequence is TGTGCCAGTACCCCTCGCGGGGTGGGATCAGATACGCAGTATTTT.

The V and J genes are TRBV6-5 and TRBJ2-5; D is undetermined. Germline V lookup: CDR1 MNHEY, CDR2 SVGAGI. This CDR3 has 12 residues. With 6 bases removed from V and 5 bases from J, the gap between germline ends came to 10 bases. The CDR3 spells CASSPRQETQYF. The CDR3 DNA is TGTGCCAGCAGCCCGAGGCAGGAGACCCAGTACTTC.

The chain carries TRBV7-3 and TRBJ2-1, with 7 bases aligning to TRBD2. The V gene's germline CDR1 is SGHTA and CDR2 FQGTGA. There are 15 residues in the CDR3. The ends lost 3 bases at V and 5 bases at J; junction bases unmatched: 7. CDR3 sequence (DNA): TGTGCCAGCAGCTTTGGGGGGGGACGCGACAATGAGCAGTTCTTC. Its protein is CASSFGGGRDNEQFF.

This clone occurred once. The genes are TRBV6-6 and TRBJ1-1; 10 bases align to TRBD1. This CDR3 comprises 16 residues. Trimming cost V 6 bases and J 1 base; bases outside gene matches: 8. Germline-derived CDR1 and CDR2 are MNHNY and SVGAGI (reference sequence). CDR3 sequence reads: CASSVDRGPQNTEAFF. The CDR3 nucleotides read TGTGCCAGCAGCGTAGACAGGGGGCCCCAGAACACTGAAGCTTTCTTT.

The genes are TRBV11-2 and TRBJ2-3; TRBD2 agrees at 13 bases. The CDR3 is made up of 15 amino acids. Looked up from germline, CDR1 is SGHAT and CDR2 is FQNNGV. Trimming took 5 bases from V and 6 from J; bases not matched to a gene: 5. The CDR3 DNA is TGTGCCAGCAGCCATACTAGCGGGGGGGCGGATACGCAGTATTTT. It yields the protein CASSHTSGGADTQYF.

This clone was seen a handful of times. V gene TRBV4-2 combines with J gene TRBJ2-3, with 8 bases lining up with TRBD2. The ends lost 6 bases at V and 1 base at J; junction bases unmatched: 3. CDR3 size: 14 residues. Looked up from germline, CDR1 is LGHNA and CDR2 is YNFKEQ. This chain's CDR3 is CASRKAGGTDTQYF. As DNA, the CDR3 is TGTGCCAGCAGAAAAGCGGGGGGCACAGATACGCAGTATTTT.

V usage is TRBV5-1 and J usage is TRBJ1-1; D might be TRBD1 (6 bases). Trimming took 1 base from V and 4 from J, leaving 14 bases between them. Germline CDR1 is SGHRS and CDR2 is YFSETQ. There are 15 residues in the CDR3. The CDR3 spells CASSLTGARSTEAFF. The CDR3 DNA sequence: TGCGCCAGCAGCTTGACGGGGGCGCGGAGCACTGAAGCTTTCTTT. Complete variable domain (other parts from reference TRBV5-1 and TRBJ1-1): KAGVTQTPRYLIKTRGQQVTLSCSPISGHRSVSWYQQTPGQGLQFLFEYFSETQRNKGNFPGRFSGRQFSNSRSEMNVSTLELGDSALYLCASSLTGARSTEAFFGQGTRLTVV.

The chain is built from TRBV6-5 and TRBJ2-2; D ambiguous. Germline CDR1 and CDR2: MNHEY and SVGAGI. V gave up 6 bases and J gave up 8 bases, with 10 bases separating them. The CDR3 is 12 amino acids. Here the CDR3 reads CASRGSVGELFF. The CDR3 DNA reads as TGTGCCAGCAGAGGTTCAGTGGGGGAGCTGTTTTTT.

The rearrangement links TRBV27 to TRBJ1-1, with 9 positions matching TRBD1. V trimming: 6 bases; J trimming: 6 bases; junction bases outside the gene matches: 11. CDR3 length equals 15 residues. CDR1 MNHEY and CDR2 SMNVEV come from the germline V gene (reference sequence). CDR3 nucleotides: TGTGCCAGCAGCGACCCGGGACAGGGTATAGCTGAAGCTTTCTTT. It translates to CASSDPGQGIAEAFF.

This chain's CDR3 is CASSEQSGNTIYF. Here the CDR3 DNA reads TGCGCCAGCAGTGAACAAAGTGGAAACACCATATATTTT. This sequence joins TRBV10-2 and TRBJ1-3, with no clear D. CDR3 length: 13 residues. Per the germline V gene, CDR1 is WSHSY and CDR2 is SAAADI. The germline V and J ends were trimmed by 3 bases and 3 bases, with 6 bases remaining between them.

V usage is TRBV28 and J usage is TRBJ2-3; D perhaps matches TRBD2 (7 bases). Germline V gives CDR1 MDHEN, CDR2 SYDVKM. The CDR3 is made up of 14 amino acids. With 10 bases removed from V and 5 bases from J, the gap between germline ends came to 19 bases. CDR3 region: CATGRGGAIDTQYF. CDR3 bases: TGTGCCACCGGTAGGGGGGGGGCCATAGATACGCAGTATTTT.

This clone was found once. The chain is built from TRBV12-3 or TRBV12-4 and TRBJ1-1; D is perhaps TRBD1 (5 bases). The V end lost 9 bases, the J end lost 1 base, and 12 bases lay between the germline ends. This CDR3 has 13 residues. The CDR3 DNA reads as TGTGCCAGTCATAGACAGAGGAACACTGAAGCTTTCTTT. As protein: CASHRQRNTEAFF.